These 14 T cell receptor beta chains were all obtained from the same sample, sequenced in a study of identical twins. TCRdb re-analysed the 5' RACE reads in MiXCR, keeping a single row per CDR3 protein. The sample lists 690,000 or so distinct CDR3 sequences, around 5.7% occurring once. The sample comprised naive T cells sorted from blood. Receptors originate from a man aged 18 to 29 in good health.

The V call is TRBV19, the J call TRBJ2-2; TRBD1 matches at 10 bases. Germline CDR1 LNHDA, CDR2 SQIVND (reference sequence). This CDR3 contains 15 residues. Trimming took 7 bases from V and 7 from J; bases not matched to a gene: 9. Here the CDR3 DNA reads TGTGCCAGTACCCTAGGGGGACAGGGGATCGGGGAGCTGTTTTTT. Translation: CASTLGGQGIGELFF.

This clonotype has ten or more counts. The genes are TRBV4-1 and TRBJ2-1, with D maybe TRBD2 (6 bases). Germline V gene sequence: CDR1 MGHRA, CDR2 YSYEKL. V dropped 2 bases and J dropped 1 base, with 15 bases sitting between them. The CDR3 sequence is 17 residues long. The CDR3 DNA follows: TGCGCCAGCAGCCAAAAAGCGGGCGGTGCATCCTACAATGAGCAGTTCTTC. Encoded protein: CASSQKAGGASYNEQFF.

The chain carries TRBV3-1 and TRBJ2-7; TRBD1 agrees at 10 bases. The CDR3 covers 16 residues. The germline V gene has CDR1 LGHDT and CDR2 YNNKEL (reference sequence). V was clipped by 0 bases and J by 4 bases; unmatched bases: 6. The CDR3 spells CASSQDPGTGEYEQYF. CDR3 sequence (DNA): TGTGCCAGCAGCCAAGACCCCGGGACAGGGGAGTACGAGCAGTACTTC.

This clonotype occurred many times. This rearrangement joins TRBV27 to TRBJ2-1; D uncertain. Looked up from germline, CDR1 is MNHEY and CDR2 is SMNVEV (reference sequence). The CDR3 totals 14 residues. V shed 7 bases and J shed 5 bases, with 15 bases lying between them. CDR3 nucleotide sequence: TGTGCCAGCACCTCCCCGAGGCAGAACAATGAGCAGTTCTTC. This encodes CASTSPRQNNEQFF.

This clonotype has at least ten counts. V gene TRBV9 combines with J gene TRBJ1-5; TRBD1 matches 9 bases. The V and J ends lost 3 bases and 1 base, in that order; junction bases with no gene match: 2. Germline values: CDR1 SGDLS, CDR2 YYNGEE. The CDR3 spans 15 residues. The CDR3 is CASSGGQGSNQPQHF. The CDR3 DNA is TGTGCCAGCAGCGGGGGACAGGGAAGCAATCAGCCCCAGCATTTT. Full variable domain (missing parts from reference TRBV9 and TRBJ1-5): DSGVTQTPKHLITATGQRVTLRCSPRSGDLSVYWYQQSLDQGLQFLIQYYNGEERAKGNILERFSAQQFPDLHSELNLSSLELGDSALYFCASSGGQGSNQPQHFGDGTRLSIL.

In this sample, this clonotype turned up many times. This sequence joins TRBV2 and TRBJ2-4; TRBD1 agrees at 10 bases. The CDR3 runs to 17 residues. V lost 6 bases to trimming and J lost 0 bases; unmatched junction nucleotides: 8. In germline, CDR1 is SNHLY, CDR2 FYNNEI. The CDR3 DNA reads as TGTGCCAGCAGGCGGGACAGGGGTTTATTAGCCAAAAACATTCAGTACTTC. Protein: CASRRDRGLLAKNIQYF.

This chain uses TRBV5-1 with TRBJ2-5, with D possibly being TRBD1 (6 bases). Germline CDR1 SGHRS, CDR2 YFSETQ. CDR3 length: 14 amino acids. Deletions cut 7 bases from V and 0 bases from J, with 13 bases between. CDR3 protein: CASARTGNQETQYF. As DNA, the CDR3 is TGCGCCAGCGCCCGCACAGGGAACCAAGAGACCCAGTACTTC.

The chain uses TRBV6-1 and TRBJ2-1, with D maybe TRBD1 (6 bases). CDR3 length equals 17 residues. Per germline, CDR1 MNHNS and CDR2 SASEGT. V was clipped by 0 bases and J by 3 bases, with 15 bases between them. In nucleotides, the CDR3 is TGTGCCAGCAGTGAAGCGCTCGGGGACAAGCTCTACAATGAGCAGTTCTTC. It yields the protein CASSEALGDKLYNEQFF.

Many counts were recorded for this clonotype. The rearrangement links TRBV12-3 or TRBV12-4 to TRBJ2-7, with a tentative D call TRBD1 (5 bases). V was shortened by 3 bases and J by 6 bases, with 12 bases between the two germline ends. The CDR3 has 13 amino acids. The CDR3 is CASSFDQGVEQYV. Written as DNA, the CDR3 is TGTGCCAGCAGTTTCGATCAGGGCGTCGAGCAGTACGTC.

This clonotype was picked up many times. The chain has TRBV20-1 and TRBJ2-2; a possible D gene is TRBD2 (6 bases). Deletions cut 3 bases from V and 3 bases from J, with 11 bases between. The germline CDR1 and CDR2 sequences are DFQATT and SNEGSKA (reference sequence). This CDR3 is built from 14 residues. Written as DNA, the CDR3 is TGCAGTGCTAGGGCGGGAACCTACACCGGGGAGCTGTTTTTT. It specifies CSARAGTYTGELFF.

This clonotype was seen repeatedly, ten times or more. The rearrangement joins TRBV2 to TRBJ2-7; no clear D. The V gene lost 1 base and the J gene lost 4 bases, with 8 bases spanning the gap. Germline CDR1 reads SNHLY; CDR2 reads FYNNEI. This CDR3 is 13 amino acids long. In DNA, the CDR3 is TGTGCCAGCAGTGAAGATACCCAGTACGAGCAGTACGTC. Translation: CASSEDTQYEQYV.

This clonotype was counted ten times or more. The V gene is TRBV20-1, the J gene TRBJ1-5; unclear D gene. V was trimmed by 2 bases and J by 4 bases, leaving 21 bases between them. The CDR3 contains 17 residues. Germline-derived CDR1 and CDR2 are DFQATT and SNEGSKA (reference sequence). CDR3 protein: CSARSAVMTLRNQPQHF. The CDR3 DNA follows: TGCAGTGCTAGATCCGCCGTTATGACGCTGCGGAATCAGCCCCAGCATTTT.

In this sample, this clonotype turned up many times. The V and J genes are TRBV12-3 or TRBV12-4 and TRBJ1-6, with D possibly being TRBD1 (5 bases). The CDR3 is 15 amino acids. Between the trimmed V and J ends, which lost 3 bases and 7 bases, there was a span of 13 bases. In nucleotides, the CDR3 is TGTGCCAGCAGTTTGGCTCAGGGCGAAAATTCACCCCTCCACTTT. Translation gives CASSLAQGENSPLHF.

This clonotype was seen at least ten times. This chain uses TRBV28 with TRBJ2-2, with D possibly being TRBD2 (6 bases). Trimming removed 5 bases at V and 4 bases at J, with 17 bases between. From germline, CDR1 is MDHEN and CDR2 SYDVKM. The CDR3 extends over 16 amino acids. CDR3 region: CASSPHRGTSTGELFF. DNA of the CDR3: TGTGCCAGCAGTCCCCATCGAGGGACTTCCACCGGGGAGCTGTTTTTT.